The T cell receptor beta chain under discussion was sequenced for a study of technical replicates of blood from a handful of donors. Sequencing used immunoSEQ multiplex PCR; TCRdb keeps in-frame clones, though not all of them. This sample has under 80,000 clones; roughly 94% occur once, and the top ten carry approximately 0.25%. CDR3 length: 15 amino acids. The germline V gene encodes CDR1 MNHNS and CDR2 SASEGT. Between the trimmed V and J ends, which lost 2 bases and 2 bases, there was a span of 7 bases. The receptor was isolated from a human donor in good health. The sample taken for sequencing was T cells isolated from PBMCs. The chain uses TRBV6-1 and TRBJ2-6, with D perhaps matching TRBD1 (5 bases). CDR3 DNA: TGTGCCAGCAGTGAACCAGGGACTGGGGCCAACGTCCTGACTTTC. It specifies CASSEPGTGANVLTF.